This entry lists 19 T cell receptor beta chains sequenced from one sample in a study of blood T cell repertoires in COVID-19 (dated by TCRdb to about 2020). Library prep was done by the immunoSEQ multiplex PCR assay. TCRdb mirrors the immuneACCESS table, restricted to in-frame sequences. Some clones are absent from its copies; in checked studies, under half trace to an unresolved V gene, and the reason for the others is unknown. Counted in this sample were about 210,000 clones; roughly 90% of them appeared once. The ten biggest clones cover around 4.8% of the sample. Sequenced input: peripheral blood. The receptor set was obtained from a woman in her thirties or forties with acute or convalescent COVID-19.

This chain connects TRBV7-2 to TRBJ1-1; the D is unclear. The CDR3 loop spans 17 amino acids. V lost 3 bases to trimming and J lost 1 base, with 18 bases between them. Germline V gives CDR1 SGHTA, CDR2 FQGNSA. The CDR3, as DNA: TGTGCCAGCAGCTTTCGAGCCCCAGCGGGATGGAACACTGAAGCTTTCTTT. Translated: CASSFRAPAGWNTEAFF.

The chain uses TRBV4-1 and TRBJ1-3; TRBD1 is a possible D gene (5 bases). Trimming took off 2 bases at V and 0 bases at J, with 11 bases between the two ends. CDR1 MGHRA and CDR2 YSYEKL come from the germline V gene. The CDR3 consists of 16 residues. DNA for the CDR3: TGCGCCAGCAGCCAACAACAGGCCCCCTCTGGAAACACCATATATTTT. Encoded protein: CASSQQQAPSGNTIYF.

This rearrangement joins TRBV2 to TRBJ2-3; no firm D call. Germline CDR1 reads SNHLY; CDR2 reads FYNNEI. Between the trimmed V and J ends, which lost 4 bases and 2 bases, there was a span of 16 bases. The CDR3 is made up of 16 amino acids. CDR3 DNA: TGTGCCAGCAGTGGAGGATCTTCCTTCCCCACAGATACGCAGTATTTT. This sequence encodes CASSGGSSFPTDTQYF.

This clone was seen many times. The genes are TRBV24-1 and TRBJ1-6; TRBD1 agrees at 8 bases. The V segment lost 4 bases and the J segment 8 bases; nucleotides outside the gene matches: 6. CDR1 and CDR2 from the germline V gene are KGHDR and SFDVKD. The CDR3 runs to 15 residues. This chain's CDR3 is CATSEGTGGDSPLHF. The CDR3 DNA sequence: TGTGCCACCAGTGAAGGGACAGGTGGGGATTCACCCCTCCACTTT.

The rearrangement uses TRBV7-3 and TRBJ1-2; D perhaps matches TRBD1 (5 bases). V was trimmed by 0 bases and J by 7 bases, leaving 12 bases between them. The CDR3 contains 14 residues. Germline lookup yields CDR1 SGHTA and CDR2 FQGTGA. CDR3 DNA sequence: TGTGCCAGCAGCTTAACGTCAGGGTCATCTGGCTACACCTTC. It translates to CASSLTSGSSGYTF.

V gene TRBV12-5 combines with J gene TRBJ2-3, with a tentative D call TRBD1 (6 bases). The CDR3 totals 16 residues. Trimming removed 3 bases at V and 6 bases at J, with 19 bases between. CDR1 and CDR2 (germline): LGHNT, FRNRAP. CDR3 region: CASGFVPAGDGDTQYF. In DNA form, the CDR3 reads TGTGCTAGTGGTTTTGTGCCGGCAGGGGACGGGGATACGCAGTATTTT. Full variable domain (rest looked up from reference TRBV12-5 and TRBJ2-3): DARVTQTPRHKVTEMGQEVTMRCQPILGHNTVFWYRQTMMQGLELLAYFRNRAPLDDSGMPKDRFSAEMPDATLATLKIQPSEPRDSAVYFCASGFVPAGDGDTQYFGPGTRLTVL.

The chain joins TRBV2 to TRBJ2-1; D possibly corresponds to TRBD1 (6 bases). Trimming pared 6 bases from V and 2 bases from J, leaving 14 bases between. CDR3 length: 15 amino acids. The germline gives CDR1 SNHLY, CDR2 FYNNEI. The CDR3 nucleotides read TGTGCCAGCAGCCACAGGGCTGCAACCTACAATGAGCAGTTCTTC. This gives the protein CASSHRAATYNEQFF.

The gene calls are TRBV5-8 and TRBJ2-7; 7 nucleotides align to TRBD1. Germline CDR1 SGHTS, CDR2 YDEGEE. Losses at the gene ends were 4 bases for V and 4 bases for J; bases not matched to a gene: 11. This CDR3 is built from 15 residues. The CDR3 reads CASSIGVDRSYEQYV. CDR3 DNA: TGTGCCAGCAGCATTGGCGTGGACAGGTCTTACGAGCAGTACGTC.

The genes are TRBV5-1 and TRBJ1-1; TRBD1 matches 7 bases. The CDR3 has 15 residues. CDR1 is SGHRS and CDR2 is YFSETQ in the germline V gene. Trimming took 0 bases from V and 4 from J; bases not matched to a gene: 6. CDR3 nucleotides: TGCGCCAGCAGCTTGGCGGGCTCAGGGGGCACTGAAGCTTTCTTT. This codes for CASSLAGSGGTEAFF.

The V call is TRBV27, the J call TRBJ1-1; no reliable D call. Trimming took off 2 bases at V and 4 bases at J, with 8 bases between the two ends. The CDR3 runs to 13 residues. Germline V gene sequence: CDR1 MNHEY, CDR2 SMNVEV (reference sequence). CDR3 sequence (DNA): TGTGCCAGCAGTTTAAGGACTGGCACTGAAGCTTTCTTT. Protein product: CASSLRTGTEAFF.

The chain couples TRBV4-1 to TRBJ1-5, with 7 bases that match TRBD1. CDR1 MGHRA and CDR2 YSYEKL come from the germline V gene. There are 15 residues in the CDR3. The V gene end was trimmed by 0 bases and the J gene end by 5 bases; junction bases not matched to a gene: 4. Written as DNA, the CDR3 is TGCGCCAGCAGCCAAGATCCAGGGGGTTATCAGCCCCAGCATTTT. It encodes CASSQDPGGYQPQHF.

The V and J genes are TRBV2 and TRBJ1-2; D call uncertain. Per germline, CDR1 SNHLY and CDR2 FYNNEI. V was pared by 7 bases and J by 4 bases, with 10 bases between. The length of the CDR3 is 12 residues. The CDR3 reads CASTPGSYGYTF. DNA of the CDR3: TGTGCCAGCACCCCGGGGAGCTATGGCTACACCTTC.

This chain uses TRBV2 with TRBJ2-1; 9 bases align to TRBD2. The germline V gene has CDR1 SNHLY and CDR2 FYNNEI. J lost 10 bases, V lost 4 bases, and 11 bases had no gene match. This CDR3 is 15 amino acids long. CDR3 sequence (DNA): TGTGCCAGCAGTGGTTGGGCGGGGGGGCCAAACGAGCAGTTCTTC. Protein: CASSGWAGGPNEQFF.

The V gene is TRBV3-1 (or the pseudogene TRBV3-2), the J gene TRBJ2-5, with a possible D match to TRBD2 (6 bases). The CDR3 spans 13 residues. Trimming shortened V by 9 bases and J by 5 bases, and 16 bases separated the two germline ends. CDR1 and CDR2 (germline): LGHDT, YNNKEL (reference sequence). CDR3 region: CASREPGRETQYF. CDR3 DNA sequence: TGTGCCAGTAGGGAACCTGGGAGGGAGACCCAGTACTTC.

The chain recombines TRBV5-1 with TRBJ2-3, with D possibly matching TRBD2 (6 bases). The CDR3 length is 14 residues. V was cut by 3 bases and J by 6 bases, with 14 bases left in between. CDR1 and CDR2 from the germline V gene are SGHRS and YFSETQ. The DNA for the CDR3 is TGCGCCAGCAGCTCGTACGGGACTCGGGATACGCAGTATTTT. It specifies CASSSYGTRDTQYF.

This chain uses TRBV7-8 with TRBJ1-1; TRBD1 might be the D (5 bases). The ends were cut back, 2 bases at V and 3 bases at J, with 22 bases in the middle. The germline gives CDR1 SGHVS, CDR2 FQNEAQ. This CDR3 has 18 amino acids. The CDR3 nucleotides are TGTGCCAGCAGCTTACAGGCACATTCGCGGGGCTCCTACACTGAAGCTTTCTTT. Amino acid sequence: CASSLQAHSRGSYTEAFF. Full variable domain (remainder filled in from reference TRBV7-8 and TRBJ1-1): GAGVSQSPRYKVAKRGQDVALRCDPISGHVSLFWYQQALGQGPEFLTYFQNEAQLDKSGLPSDRFFAERPEGSVSTLKIQRTQQEDSAVYLCASSLQAHSRGSYTEAFFGQGTRLTVV.

The V gene is TRBV6-5, the J gene TRBJ1-1; 7 bases are shared with TRBD1. Per the germline V gene, CDR1 is MNHEY and CDR2 is SVGAGI. The CDR3 covers 13 residues. With V trimmed by 6 bases and J by 2 bases, 3 bases remained unmatched. In nucleotides, the CDR3 is TGTGCCAGCAGCCGACAGGGAAACACTGAAGCTTTCTTT. This translates into CASSRQGNTEAFF.

The chain carries TRBV25-1 and TRBJ1-1, with D maybe TRBD1 (6 bases). V was trimmed by 2 bases and J by 1 base, leaving 11 bases between them. CDR3 length equals 15 residues. Germline assignment: CDR1 MGHDK and CDR2 SYGVNS. This chain's CDR3 is CASSEMDSWNTEAFF. As DNA, the CDR3 is TGTGCCAGCAGTGAAATGGACAGTTGGAACACTGAAGCTTTCTTT. Variable domain in full (rest from reference TRBV25-1 and TRBJ1-1): EADIYQTPRYLVIGTGKKITLECSQTMGHDKMYWYQQDPGMELHLIHYSYGVNSTEKGDLSSESTVSRIRTEHFPLTLESARPSHTSQYLCASSEMDSWNTEAFFGQGTRLTVV.

This clone was seen a single time. The chain carries TRBV4-1 and TRBJ2-3; 8 nucleotides line up with TRBD2. Germline V CDR1 and CDR2: MGHRA, YSYEKL. V trimming: 8 bases; J trimming: 4 bases; junction bases outside the gene matches: 11. This CDR3 is built from 15 residues. For the CDR3, the DNA is TGCGCCAGCTCTGTGCGGGGGGCGGACCCAGATACGCAGTATTTT. This codes for CASSVRGADPDTQYF.